This T cell receptor beta chain was found in a study of blood T cell repertoires in COVID-19. Across the study: From T cells, B-cell-depleted T cells, or PBMCs came the material, which was cDNA or gDNA.

As handled by the study authors: The authors estimated nucleated cell counts from reference gene primer amplification. Assay: immunoSEQ multiplex PCR; the TCRdb copy retains only in-frame clones and omits some. V and J calls plus clone size are reproduced from that table; the DNA served to infer D and trimming. The sample yields 200,000 or so clones, about nine tenths seen once. The junction had 6 bases not matched to a gene; V was cut back by 6 bases and J by 4 bases. The CDR3 has 14 residues. Germline-derived CDR1 and CDR2 are SGHNT and YENEEA. Sequences were obtained from peripheral blood. The TCR was taken from an older woman with acute or convalescent COVID-19. The gene calls are TRBV11-3 and TRBJ2-3; TRBD2 agrees at 8 bases. The CDR3 DNA is TGTGCCAGCAGTTTCGGGACTAGTCCAGATACGCAGTATTTT. Translated: CASSFGTSPDTQYF. Combining the CDR3 with reference TRBV11-3 and TRBJ2-3 gives the whole variable domain EAGVVQSPRYKIIEKKQPVAFWCNPISGHNTLYWYLQNLGQGPELLIRYENEEAVDDSQLPKDRFSAERLKGVDSTLKIQPAELGDSAVYLCASSFGTSPDTQYFGPGTRLTVL.